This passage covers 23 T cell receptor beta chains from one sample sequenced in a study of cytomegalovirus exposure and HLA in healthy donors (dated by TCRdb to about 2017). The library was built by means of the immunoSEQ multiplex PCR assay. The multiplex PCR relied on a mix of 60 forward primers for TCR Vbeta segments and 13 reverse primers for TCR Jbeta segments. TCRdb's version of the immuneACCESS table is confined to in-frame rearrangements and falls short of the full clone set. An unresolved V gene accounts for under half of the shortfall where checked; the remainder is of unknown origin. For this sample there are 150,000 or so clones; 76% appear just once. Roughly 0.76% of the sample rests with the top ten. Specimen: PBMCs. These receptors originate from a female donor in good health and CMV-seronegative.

CDR3 amino acids: CASRVQVVGEKLFF. The DNA for the CDR3 is TGTGCCAGCAGAGTACAGGTGGTGGGGGAAAAACTGTTTTTT. The J gene is TRBJ1-4, the V gene TRBV2; a possible D gene is TRBD1 (5 bases). The CDR3 runs to 14 residues. Trimming took off 6 bases at V and 8 bases at J, with 16 bases between the two ends. Germline CDR1 SNHLY, CDR2 FYNNEI.

CDR3 sequence (DNA): TGTGCCAGCCGTGGCGGAGGGGGGGCCACAGATACGCAGTATTTT. It translates to CASRGGGGATDTQYF. The J gene is TRBJ2-3, the V gene TRBV13; D is possibly TRBD2 (7 bases). Trimming removed 8 bases at V and 2 bases at J, with 17 bases between. Germline assignment: CDR1 PRHDT and CDR2 FYEKMQ (reference sequence). CDR3 length: 15 amino acids. The full variable domain, in which reference TRBV13 and TRBJ2-3 provide the parts outside the CDR3, is AAGVIQSPRHLIKEKRETATLKCYPIPRHDTVYWYQQGPGQDPQFLISFYEKMQSDKGSIPDRFSAQQFSDYHSELNMSSLELGDSALYFCASRGGGGATDTQYFGPGTRLTVL.

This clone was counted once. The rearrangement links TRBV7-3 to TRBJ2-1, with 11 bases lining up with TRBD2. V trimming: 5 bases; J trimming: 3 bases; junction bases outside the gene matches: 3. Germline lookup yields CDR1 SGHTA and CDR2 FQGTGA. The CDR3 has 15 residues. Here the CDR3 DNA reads TGTGCCAGCAGCCCCCTAGCGGGGGGCTACAATGAGCAGTTCTTC. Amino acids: CASSPLAGGYNEQFF.

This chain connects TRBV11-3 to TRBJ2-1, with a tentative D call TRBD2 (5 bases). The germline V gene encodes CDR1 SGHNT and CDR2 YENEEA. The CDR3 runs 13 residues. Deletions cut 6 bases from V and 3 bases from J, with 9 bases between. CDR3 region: CASSKTIYNEQFF. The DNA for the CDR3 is TGTGCCAGCAGTAAGACTATCTACAATGAGCAGTTCTTC.

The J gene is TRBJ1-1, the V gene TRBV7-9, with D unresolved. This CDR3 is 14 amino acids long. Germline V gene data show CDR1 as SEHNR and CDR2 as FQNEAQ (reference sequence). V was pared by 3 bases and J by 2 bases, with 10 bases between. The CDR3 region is CASSFHNTNTEAFF. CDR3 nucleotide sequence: TGTGCCAGCAGCTTTCATAATACTAACACTGAAGCTTTCTTT.

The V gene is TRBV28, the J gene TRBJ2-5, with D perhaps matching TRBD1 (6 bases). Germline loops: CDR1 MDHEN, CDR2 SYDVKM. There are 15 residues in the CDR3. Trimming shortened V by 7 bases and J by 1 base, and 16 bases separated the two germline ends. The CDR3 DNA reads TGTGCCAGCACCTCCAGGGGAAGGGTCCAAGAGACCCAGTACTTC. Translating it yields CASTSRGRVQETQYF.

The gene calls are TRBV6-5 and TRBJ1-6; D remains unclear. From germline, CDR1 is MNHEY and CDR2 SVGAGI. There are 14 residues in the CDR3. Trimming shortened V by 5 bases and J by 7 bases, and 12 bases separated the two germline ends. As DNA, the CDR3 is TGTGCCAGCAGTCCTACTCAAGCCAATTCACCCCTCCACTTT. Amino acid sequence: CASSPTQANSPLHF.

In nucleotides, the CDR3 is TGTGCCATCAGGCCCACACAGGGGGACTATGGCTACACCTTC. This codes for CAIRPTQGDYGYTF. The chain links TRBV10-3 to TRBJ1-2; 8 bases line up with TRBD1. The CDR3 runs to 14 residues. Per the germline V gene, CDR1 is ENHRY and CDR2 is SYGVKD. The J segment lost 3 bases and the V segment lost 6 bases, leaving 6 bases of the junction unmatched.

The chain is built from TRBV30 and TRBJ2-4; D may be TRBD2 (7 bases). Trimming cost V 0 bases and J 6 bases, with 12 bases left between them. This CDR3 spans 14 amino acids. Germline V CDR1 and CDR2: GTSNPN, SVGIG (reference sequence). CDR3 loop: CAWSVKGGGNIQYF. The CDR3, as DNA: TGTGCCTGGAGTGTAAAGGGAGGGGGAAACATTCAGTACTTC.

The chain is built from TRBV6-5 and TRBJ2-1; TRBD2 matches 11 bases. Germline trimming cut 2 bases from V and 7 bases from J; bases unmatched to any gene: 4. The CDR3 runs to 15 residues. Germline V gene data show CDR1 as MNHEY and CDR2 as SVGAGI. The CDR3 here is CASSYGLAGSNEQFF. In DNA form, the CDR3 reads TGTGCCAGCAGTTACGGACTAGCGGGTTCGAATGAGCAGTTCTTC.

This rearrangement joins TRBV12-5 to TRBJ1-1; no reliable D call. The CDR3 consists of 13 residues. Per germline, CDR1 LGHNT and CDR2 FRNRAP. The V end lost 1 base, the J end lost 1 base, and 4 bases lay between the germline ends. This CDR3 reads CASGLEPNTEAFF. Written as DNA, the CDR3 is TGTGCTAGTGGTTTGGAGCCGAACACTGAAGCTTTCTTT. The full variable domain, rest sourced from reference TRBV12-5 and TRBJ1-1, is DARVTQTPRHKVTEMGQEVTMRCQPILGHNTVFWYRQTMMQGLELLAYFRNRAPLDDSGMPKDRFSAEMPDATLATLKIQPSEPRDSAVYFCASGLEPNTEAFFGQGTRLTVV.

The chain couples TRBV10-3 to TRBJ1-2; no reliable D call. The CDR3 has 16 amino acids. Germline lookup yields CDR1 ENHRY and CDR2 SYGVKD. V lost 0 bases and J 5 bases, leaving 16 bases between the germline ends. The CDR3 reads CAISESGSLTIYGYTF. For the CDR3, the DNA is TGTGCCATCAGTGAGTCGGGGAGTCTTACGATATATGGCTACACCTTC.

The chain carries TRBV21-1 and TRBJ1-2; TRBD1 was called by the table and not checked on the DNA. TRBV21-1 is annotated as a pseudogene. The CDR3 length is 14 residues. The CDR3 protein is CASSNEGQQYGYTF. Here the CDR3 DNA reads TGTGCCAGCAGCAACGAAGGACAGCAGTATGGCTACACCTTC.

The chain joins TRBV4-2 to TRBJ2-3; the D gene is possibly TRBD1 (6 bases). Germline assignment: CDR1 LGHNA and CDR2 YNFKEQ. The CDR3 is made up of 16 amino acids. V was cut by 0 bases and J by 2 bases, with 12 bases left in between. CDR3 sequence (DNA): TGTGCCAGCAGCCAAGAAAGGACAGAGCTCACAGATACGCAGTATTTT. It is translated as CASSQERTELTDTQYF.

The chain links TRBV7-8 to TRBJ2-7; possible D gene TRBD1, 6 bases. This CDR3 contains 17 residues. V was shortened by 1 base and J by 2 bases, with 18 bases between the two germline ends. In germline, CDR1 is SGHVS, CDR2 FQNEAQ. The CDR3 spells CASSLGSSRRGPYEQYF. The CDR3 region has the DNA TGTGCCAGCAGCTTAGGAAGTAGTCGCAGGGGCCCCTACGAGCAGTACTTC.

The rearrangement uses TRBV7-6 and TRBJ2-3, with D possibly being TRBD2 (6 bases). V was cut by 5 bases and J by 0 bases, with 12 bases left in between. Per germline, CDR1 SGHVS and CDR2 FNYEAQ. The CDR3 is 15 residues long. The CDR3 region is CASSAGGVSTDTQYF. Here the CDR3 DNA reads TGTGCCAGCAGCGCCGGGGGAGTTAGCACAGATACGCAGTATTTT.

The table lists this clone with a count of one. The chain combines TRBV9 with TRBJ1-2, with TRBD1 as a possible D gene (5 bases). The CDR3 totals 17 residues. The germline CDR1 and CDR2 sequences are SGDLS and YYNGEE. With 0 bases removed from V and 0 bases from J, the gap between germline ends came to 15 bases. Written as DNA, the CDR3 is TGTGCCAGCAGCGTAGTTCGGGGGAGGCCTTCTAACTATGGCTACACCTTC. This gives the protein CASSVVRGRPSNYGYTF.

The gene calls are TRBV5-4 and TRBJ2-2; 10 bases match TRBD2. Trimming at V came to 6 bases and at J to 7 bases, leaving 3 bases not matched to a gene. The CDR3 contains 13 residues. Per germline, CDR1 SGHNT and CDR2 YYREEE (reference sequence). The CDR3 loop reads CASKLAGVGELFF. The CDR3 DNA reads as TGTGCCAGCAAGCTAGCGGGGGTCGGGGAGCTGTTTTTT. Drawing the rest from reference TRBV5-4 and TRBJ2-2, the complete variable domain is ETGVTQSPTHLIKTRGQQVTLRCSSQSGHNTVSWYQQALGQGPQFIFQYYREEENGRGNFPPRFSGLQFPNYSSELNVNALELDDSALYLCASKLAGVGELFFGEGSRLTVL.

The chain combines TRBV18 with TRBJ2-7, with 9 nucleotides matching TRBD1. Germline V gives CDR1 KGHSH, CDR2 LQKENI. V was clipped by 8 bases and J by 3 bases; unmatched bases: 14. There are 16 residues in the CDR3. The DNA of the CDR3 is TGTGCCAGCACTCGGGACAGGGTACGATCGAGCTACGAGCAGTACTTC. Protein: CASTRDRVRSSYEQYF.

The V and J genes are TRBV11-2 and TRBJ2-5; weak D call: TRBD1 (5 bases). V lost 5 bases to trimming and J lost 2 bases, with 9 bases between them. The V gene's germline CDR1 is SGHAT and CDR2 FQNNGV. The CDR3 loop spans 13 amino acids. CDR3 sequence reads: CASSLGLQETQYF. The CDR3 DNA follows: TGTGCCAGCAGCCTGGGGCTTCAAGAGACCCAGTACTTC.

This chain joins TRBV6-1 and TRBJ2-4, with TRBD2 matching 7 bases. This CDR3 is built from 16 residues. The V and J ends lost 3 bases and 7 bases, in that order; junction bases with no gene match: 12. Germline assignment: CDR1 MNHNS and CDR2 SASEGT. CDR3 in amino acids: CASSEMGGGWGNIQYF. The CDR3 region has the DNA TGTGCCAGCAGTGAGATGGGGGGGGGATGGGGGAACATTCAGTACTTC.

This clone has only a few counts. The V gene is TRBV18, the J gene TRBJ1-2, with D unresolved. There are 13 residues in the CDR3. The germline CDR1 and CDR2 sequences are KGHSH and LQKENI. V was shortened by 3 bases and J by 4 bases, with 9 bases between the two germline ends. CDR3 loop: CASSPASSYGYTF. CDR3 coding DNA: TGTGCCAGCTCACCGGCCAGTTCCTATGGCTACACCTTC.

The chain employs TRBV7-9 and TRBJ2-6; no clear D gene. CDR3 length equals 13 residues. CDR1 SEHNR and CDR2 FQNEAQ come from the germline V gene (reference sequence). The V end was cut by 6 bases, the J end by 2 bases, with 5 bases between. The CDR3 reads CASSFAGANVLTF. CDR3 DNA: TGTGCCAGCAGTTTCGCTGGGGCCAACGTCCTGACTTTC.